These 29 T cell receptor beta chains came from one sample sequenced in a study of blood T cell repertoires in COVID-19. Clones were sequenced by immunoSEQ multiplex PCR, and TCRdb holds only the in-frame ones, with some missing. Of about 280,000 clones detected, nearly 90% appear once; the ten largest clones hold 9% to 9.5%. Sequencing was performed on peripheral blood. The receptors here all came from a man between 18 and 29 years old with active or convalescent COVID-19.

The rearrangement uses TRBV21-1 and TRBJ2-5; the listed D gene, TRBD2, was not tested against the DNA. TRBV21-1 is a pseudogene. This CDR3 comprises 17 residues. CDR3 in amino acids: CASSKALRGTYDETQYF. The CDR3 DNA sequence: TGTGCCAGCAGCAAAGCACTCCGGGGAACCTACGACGAGACCCAGTACTTC.

This chain links TRBV6-5 with TRBJ1-2; unclear D gene. In germline, CDR1 is MNHEY, CDR2 SVGAGI. The CDR3 runs to 13 residues. Trimming pared 6 bases from V and 7 bases from J, leaving 15 bases between. CDR3 nucleotide sequence: TGTGCCAGCAGACTCACTCTTACCCGTGGCTACACCTTC. Its protein product is CASRLTLTRGYTF.

This clone came up once. The chain couples TRBV2 to TRBJ2-2; D ambiguous. V was trimmed by 5 bases and J by 4 bases, leaving 11 bases between them. From germline, CDR1 is SNHLY and CDR2 FYNNEI. This CDR3 spans 14 amino acids. The CDR3 DNA reads as TGTGCCAGCAGTAAGGTTACGGGCACCGGGGAGCTGTTTTTT. Its protein product is CASSKVTGTGELFF.

The chain uses TRBV6-5 and TRBJ2-7, with D possibly TRBD1 on 6 matching bases. This CDR3 comprises 14 residues. Looked up from germline, CDR1 is MNHEY and CDR2 is SVGAGI. Trimming stripped 5 bases from V and 3 bases from J, with 14 bases between. The CDR3, as DNA: TGTGCCAGCAGTCTCTTCGGACAGTTCTACGAGCAGTACTTC. This gives the protein CASSLFGQFYEQYF.

The chain links TRBV29-1 to TRBJ2-2; 10 bases are a match to TRBD2. With 4 bases clipped from V and 2 bases from J, the junction kept 7 bases outside the gene matches. Germline V lookup: CDR1 SQVTM, CDR2 ANQGSEA. The CDR3 totals 16 residues. The CDR3, as DNA: TGCAGCGTTGTTAGTAGCGGGGGGACAAACACCGGGGAGCTGTTTTTT. It encodes CSVVSSGGTNTGELFF.

This clone was counted a single time. V is TRBV6-1 and J is TRBJ2-4, with a tentative D call TRBD2 (5 bases). Germline V lookup: CDR1 MNHNS, CDR2 SASEGT. The V end was cut by 1 base, the J end by 0 bases, with 13 bases between. This CDR3 is built from 17 residues. The CDR3 loop reads CASSEGGFFLAKNIQYF. Here the CDR3 DNA reads TGTGCCAGCAGTGAAGGCGGGTTCTTCCTAGCCAAAAACATTCAGTACTTC.

The chain links TRBV7-2 to TRBJ1-3; D remains ambiguous. The germline V and J ends were trimmed by 4 bases and 3 bases, with 13 bases remaining between them. There are 15 residues in the CDR3. The germline V gene encodes CDR1 SGHTA and CDR2 FQGNSA. CDR3 nucleotides: TGTGCCAGCAGCTCCGGGAGAGGTAGTGGAAACACCATATATTTT. Translating gives CASSSGRGSGNTIYF.

The chain uses TRBV11-2 and TRBJ1-4; D is unresolved. With 4 bases removed from V and 8 bases from J, the gap between germline ends came to 17 bases. CDR1 is SGHAT, CDR2 FQNNGV, per germline. The CDR3 totals 15 residues. The CDR3 is CASSSPPHWREKLFF. In nucleotides, the CDR3 is TGTGCCAGCAGCTCCCCCCCACACTGGAGGGAAAAACTGTTTTTT.

The chain recombines TRBV7-9 with TRBJ2-7, with D perhaps matching TRBD2 (6 bases). This CDR3 has 14 amino acids. Germline CDR1 reads SEHNR; CDR2 reads FQNEAQ (reference sequence). Trimming took off 5 bases at V and 3 bases at J, with 14 bases between the two ends. The CDR3 DNA reads as TGTGCCAGCAGCCCAGGTGGGGGGAACTACGAGCAGTACTTC. Its translation is CASSPGGGNYEQYF.

V and J are TRBV4-2 and TRBJ2-7; D unclear. This CDR3 has 14 residues. CDR1 and CDR2 (germline): LGHNA, YNFKEQ. Trimming shortened V by 0 bases and J by 0 bases, and 6 bases separated the two germline ends. The CDR3 is CASSQDPHSYEQYF. In DNA form, the CDR3 reads TGTGCCAGCAGCCAAGATCCCCACTCCTACGAGCAGTACTTC.

The chain has TRBV10-2 and TRBJ2-3, with 10 bases lining up with TRBD1. With V trimmed by 4 bases and J by 6 bases, 7 bases remained unmatched. The CDR3 is 15 amino acids. The germline CDR1 and CDR2 sequences are WSHSY and SAAADI. The chain's CDR3 is CASSARDRGMDTQYF. The CDR3 DNA is TGCGCCAGCAGTGCCCGGGACAGGGGTATGGATACGCAGTATTTT.

The chain recombines TRBV4-2 with TRBJ1-6, with D maybe TRBD1 (6 bases). This CDR3 is built from 15 residues. In germline, CDR1 is LGHNA, CDR2 YNFKEQ. With 0 bases removed from V and 5 bases from J, the gap between germline ends came to 8 bases. CDR3 protein: CASSQEGGHNSPLHF. The CDR3 DNA reads TGTGCCAGCAGCCAAGAAGGGGGTCATAATTCACCCCTCCACTTT.

This clone was seen only a few times. This sequence joins TRBV14 and TRBJ2-7; TRBD1 matches 9 bases. V was clipped by 4 bases and J by 3 bases; unmatched bases: 4. The CDR3 runs 14 residues. Germline assignment: CDR1 SGHDN and CDR2 FVKESK. This CDR3 reads CASSLGTGRYEQYF. The CDR3 DNA reads as TGTGCCAGCAGCCTAGGGACAGGGCGCTACGAGCAGTACTTC.

The rearrangement joins TRBV6-5 to TRBJ1-1; D possibly corresponds to TRBD1 (5 bases). This CDR3 comprises 14 residues. The V end lost 2 bases, the J end lost 0 bases, and 7 bases lay between the germline ends. The V gene's germline CDR1 is MNHEY and CDR2 SVGAGI. The CDR3 spells CASSYTDMNTEAFF. The CDR3 nucleotides read TGTGCCAGCAGTTACACGGACATGAACACTGAAGCTTTCTTT.

This clone appeared a single time. The rearrangement joins TRBV11-2 to TRBJ2-5, with TRBD2 matching over 13 bases. In germline, CDR1 is SGHAT, CDR2 FQNNGV. Losses at the gene ends were 4 bases for V and 3 bases for J; bases not matched to a gene: 5. CDR3 size: 16 residues. The CDR3 DNA reads TGTGCCAGCAGCTCCGGACTAGCGGGGGACAAAGAGACCCAGTACTTC. Translating it yields CASSSGLAGDKETQYF.

V is TRBV4-1 and J is TRBJ2-3; weak D call: TRBD2 (7 bases). V lost 8 bases and J lost 5, with 14 bases in between. There are 13 residues in the CDR3. Germline V gene data show CDR1 as MGHRA and CDR2 as YSYEKL. The CDR3 is CASGGGSGDTQYF. CDR3 DNA: TGCGCCAGCGGGGGGGGCTCGGGAGATACGCAGTATTTT.

The CDR3 reads CASSDFADLNTEAFF. CDR3 coding DNA: TGTGCCAGCAGTGACTTCGCGGATTTGAACACTGAAGCTTTCTTT. The rearrangement joins TRBV2 to TRBJ1-1; D unclear. This CDR3 has 15 amino acids. CDR1 SNHLY and CDR2 FYNNEI come from the germline V gene. V was cut by 3 bases and J by 0 bases, with 11 bases left in between.

Turning to this clone: This same CDR3 is encoded by further DNA sequences in the sample. This chain uses TRBV27 with TRBJ2-7, with 7 bases fitting TRBD1. CDR1 MNHEY and CDR2 SMNVEV come from the germline V gene (reference sequence). The V segment lost 2 bases and the J segment 2 bases; nucleotides outside the gene matches: 0. This CDR3 region has 13 residues. The CDR3 region is CASSLGTAYEQYF. For the CDR3, the DNA is TGTGCCAGCAGTTTAGGGACAGCCTACGAGCAGTACTTC.

A single count supports this clone. The V and J genes are TRBV5-1 and TRBJ1-2; tentatively, D is TRBD1 (5 bases). The CDR3 spans 13 residues. V was trimmed by 0 bases and J by 8 bases, leaving 11 bases between them. Germline assignment: CDR1 SGHRS and CDR2 YFSETQ. The chain's CDR3 is CASSLAVGEGYTF. The DNA for the CDR3 is TGCGCCAGCAGCTTGGCCGTAGGGGAAGGCTACACCTTC.

The J gene is TRBJ1-4, the V gene TRBV7-6, with TRBD1 as a possible D gene (5 bases). Per germline, CDR1 SGHVS and CDR2 FNYEAQ. The CDR3 covers 15 residues. V lost 6 bases to trimming and J lost 2 bases, with 13 bases between them. CDR3 region: CASSSGRFTNEKLFF. CDR3 bases: TGTGCCAGCAGTTCAGGGCGTTTCACTAATGAAAAACTGTTTTTT. The variable domain in full, completed from reference TRBV7-6 and TRBJ1-4, reads GAGVSQSPRYKVTKRGQDVALRCDPISGHVSLYWYRQALGQGPEFLTYFNYEAQQDKSGLPNDRFSAERPEGSISTLTIQRTEQRDSAMYRCASSSGRFTNEKLFFGSGTQLSVL.

The chain links TRBV15 to TRBJ2-7; D unresolved. Between the trimmed V and J ends, which lost 1 base and 2 bases, there was a span of 9 bases. CDR1 and CDR2 (germline): LNHNV, YYDKDF (reference sequence). This CDR3 comprises 14 residues. In DNA, the CDR3 is TGTGCCACCAGCAGAGGAGGCAGACCCTACGAGCAGTACTTC. Translation gives CATSRGGRPYEQYF.

This chain joins TRBV5-6 and TRBJ2-1; no clear D gene. Germline V CDR1 and CDR2: SGHDT, YYEEEE. The CDR3 is made up of 15 amino acids. V was trimmed by 4 bases and J by 3 bases, leaving 14 bases between them. The CDR3 DNA reads as TGTGCCAGCAGCCCCACTCTCGGAGTCTACAATGAGCAGTTCTTC. The encoded protein is CASSPTLGVYNEQFF.

J is TRBJ2-3 and V is TRBV7-9, with 9 positions matching TRBD1. The V segment lost 0 bases and the J segment 6 bases; nucleotides outside the gene matches: 16. The CDR3 runs 19 residues. Germline CDR1 reads SEHNR; CDR2 reads FQNEAQ (reference sequence). DNA for the CDR3: TGTGCCAGCAGCTTAGCGCGGATGCAGGGACAGGGATTTATTGATACGCAGTATTTT. The encoded protein is CASSLARMQGQGFIDTQYF.

The chain employs TRBV7-8 and TRBJ2-7; maybe TRBD2 (6 bases). V lost 3 bases to trimming and J lost 3 bases, with 12 bases between them. CDR3 length: 14 residues. CDR1 is SGHVS and CDR2 is FQNEAQ in the germline V gene. The CDR3 reads CASSFAGRIYEQYF. CDR3 sequence (DNA): TGTGCCAGCAGCTTCGCGGGACGGATCTACGAGCAGTACTTC.

This clone has just one count. The genes are TRBV7-2 and TRBJ2-3; 14 positions match TRBD2. V shed 1 base, J shed 3 bases, and the junction held 3 bases outside the gene matches. CDR3 size: 17 residues. Germline V gene data show CDR1 as SGHTA and CDR2 as FQGNSA. The CDR3 spells CASSLVGTSGGTDTQYF. CDR3 DNA sequence: TGTGCCAGCAGCTTAGTAGGGACTAGCGGGGGTACAGATACGCAGTATTTT.

The chain combines TRBV7-3 with TRBJ2-3; tentative D call: TRBD2 (5 bases). Trimming took off 5 bases at V and 2 bases at J, with 26 bases between the two ends. The CDR3 sequence is 19 residues long. Looked up from germline, CDR1 is SGHTA and CDR2 is FQGTGA. The CDR3 protein is CASSKVGDATGRNTDTQYF. The CDR3 DNA follows: TGTGCCAGCAGCAAAGTCGGGGATGCAACCGGCAGGAACACAGATACGCAGTATTTT.

Concerning this clone: Because the CDR3's place on the DNA is in doubt, the DNA is left out and the CDR3 is given as listed by TCRdb. The CDR3 protein is CASTFGSEAFF. V usage is TRBV6-6 and J usage is TRBJ1-1. Termini included, the CDR3 measures 11 amino acids. The V gene's germline CDR1 is MNHNY and CDR2 SVGAGI (reference sequence).

This clone came up once. This sequence joins TRBV5-1 and TRBJ1-1; 8 bases fit TRBD1. V shed 4 bases, J shed 10 bases, and the junction held 6 bases outside the gene matches. The germline V gene has CDR1 SGHRS and CDR2 YFSETQ. This CDR3 has 12 amino acids. This CDR3 is CASSQGQGRAFF. CDR3 DNA: TGCGCCAGCAGCCAAGGACAGGGTCGAGCTTTCTTT. The full variable domain, completed using reference TRBV5-1 and TRBJ1-1, is KAGVTQTPRYLIKTRGQQVTLSCSPISGHRSVSWYQQTPGQGLQFLFEYFSETQRNKGNFPGRFSGRQFSNSRSEMNVSTLELGDSALYLCASSQGQGRAFFGQGTRLTVV.

The CDR3 nucleotides are TGTGCCAGCAGCCCCTGGACAGGGGCTAACTATGGCTACACCTTC. Amino acids: CASSPWTGANYGYTF. The chain is built from TRBV3-1 (or the pseudogene TRBV3-2) and TRBJ1-2; TRBD1 matches 9 bases. Trimming took 4 bases from V and 0 from J; bases not matched to a gene: 3. This CDR3 spans 15 amino acids. CDR1 LGHDT and CDR2 YNNKEL come from the germline V gene (reference sequence).